This T cell receptor (beta chain) emerged from a study of CD8+ T cells in alopecia areata. Background on the study: Treated individuals took tofacitinib by mouth, 5 to 10 mg twice daily. Treatment with tofacitinib (6 to 18 months) was followed by 6 months off drug. Study-level findings and limits: Scalp clonality decreased significantly with tofacitinib, and so did expanded CD8+ clones among the top 100.

In germline, CDR1 is SQVTM, CDR2 ANQGSEA. The CDR3 sequence is 13 residues long. With 5 bases removed from V and 0 bases from J, the gap between germline ends came to 11 bases. Treatment reported: oral pan-JAK inhibitor, 5-10 mg twice daily. In this sample, this clone turned up a few times. Its matching antigen is unknown. RNA, once extracted, was reverse transcribed into cDNA for use as the sequencing template. TCRdb keeps only in-frame clones here, not all; method: immunoSEQ multiplex PCR. This repertoire shows 200,000 to 250,000 clones, 35% to 45% found once; its top ten account for 0.48%. This sequence originates from a human donor with alopecia areata. This chain joins TRBV29-1 and TRBJ2-7, with D possibly matching TRBD1 (6 bases). Source: CD4+ T cells sorted from blood, taken at roughly week 30, from a patient treated with tofacitinib. The CDR3 DNA sequence: TGCAGCGTTAGAGACAGGAGCTCCTACGAGCAGTACTTC. This translates into CSVRDRSSYEQYF.